The next 10 T cell receptor beta chains were all read from a single sample in a study of control samples from healthy donors and cancer patients (TCRdb year 2020). The library was obtained by the immunoSEQ multiplex PCR assay. What TCRdb holds here is the immuneACCESS table cut down to in-frame rearrangements. Part of the clones is not present; checked against another copy, under half of the missing clones reflect an unresolved V gene, and the others are unexplained. The sample profile shows tens of thousands of clones; about nine tenths of them were found once. Of the sample, 1.5% to 2% is held by the ten largest clones. What was sequenced was PBMCs. The receptors derive from a man aged 40-49 years with colorectal cancer.

The chain uses TRBV11-2 and TRBJ2-5, with D tentatively TRBD1 (6 bases). Trimming left V 1 base short and J 4 bases short, with 13 bases between. Germline V gives CDR1 SGHAT, CDR2 FQNNGV. The length of the CDR3 is 15 residues. The CDR3 sequence: CASSLVLRDIETQYF. CDR3 DNA sequence: TGTGCCAGCAGCTTAGTACTTCGGGACATAGAGACCCAGTACTTC.

This clone showed up just once. This chain joins TRBV28 and TRBJ1-1; tentative D call: TRBD1 (5 bases). Germline V gene data show CDR1 as MDHEN and CDR2 as SYDVKM. This CDR3 comprises 14 residues. V was clipped by 2 bases and J by 5 bases, with 12 bases between them. The CDR3 DNA sequence: TGTGCCAGCAGTTTACCAGGGACGGCTACTGAAGCTTTCTTT. Protein product: CASSLPGTATEAFF.

V is TRBV3-1 (or the pseudogene TRBV3-2) and J is TRBJ2-7; tentatively, D is TRBD2 (5 bases). Between the trimmed V and J ends, which lost 2 bases and 5 bases, there was a span of 16 bases. Germline V gene data show CDR1 as LGHDT and CDR2 as YNNKEL (reference sequence). This CDR3 region has 15 residues. In nucleotides, the CDR3 is TGTGCCAGCAGCCAATACCCCGGGGTAAGGAACGAGCAGTACTTC. It codes for CASSQYPGVRNEQYF.

The chain has TRBV9 and TRBJ1-6, with D tentatively TRBD1 (5 bases). Germline V gene sequence: CDR1 SGDLS, CDR2 YYNGEE. CDR3 length: 14 residues. V dropped 0 bases and J dropped 8 bases, with 9 bases sitting between them. The CDR3 reads CASSVEWGDSPLHF. The CDR3 coding sequence is TGTGCCAGCAGCGTAGAATGGGGGGATTCACCCCTCCACTTT.

CDR3 loop: CASSPVWALNEQFF. The CDR3, as DNA: TGTGCCAGCAGCCCGGTCTGGGCCCTCAATGAGCAGTTCTTC. The rearrangement uses TRBV28 and TRBJ2-1, with unresolved D. The V gene lost 6 bases and the J gene lost 6 bases, with 15 bases spanning the gap. This CDR3 has 14 amino acids. Germline assignment: CDR1 MDHEN and CDR2 SYDVKM.

This chain links TRBV4-3 with TRBJ2-2; TRBD1 aligns across 7 bases. Germline values: CDR1 LGHNA, CDR2 YSLEER. The CDR3 sequence is 21 residues long. V lost 0 bases to trimming and J lost 4 bases; unmatched junction nucleotides: 20. CDR3 protein: CASSQDQRGRKGVRGTGELFF. CDR3 coding DNA: TGCGCCAGCAGCCAAGATCAGAGGGGGCGAAAAGGGGTCCGAGGCACCGGGGAGCTGTTTTTT.

The V call is TRBV6-5, the J call TRBJ1-5; D is possibly TRBD1 (6 bases). The CDR3 loop spans 14 amino acids. Trimming left V 8 bases short and J 1 base short, with 12 bases between. In germline, CDR1 is MNHEY, CDR2 SVGAGI. The CDR3 DNA reads TGTGCCAGCCGGAGGACAGAAAGCAATCAGCCCCAGCATTTT. Its protein is CASRRTESNQPQHF.

The genes are TRBV6-2 or TRBV6-3 and TRBJ2-7; no clear D gene. The CDR3 extends over 12 amino acids. Trimming pared 4 bases from V and 4 bases from J, leaving 8 bases between. Per the germline V gene, CDR1 is MNHEY and CDR2 is SVGEGT. Here the CDR3 reads CASSWVGYEQYF. In DNA form, the CDR3 reads TGTGCCAGCAGTTGGGTGGGTTACGAGCAGTACTTC.

This chain joins TRBV14 and TRBJ2-1; D unresolved. V was clipped by 3 bases and J by 0 bases, with 15 bases between them. CDR3 length: 17 residues. Germline-derived CDR1 and CDR2 are SGHDN and FVKESK. CDR3 in DNA: TGTGCCAGCAGCCACCCCCCGGGCCTACACTCCTACAATGAGCAGTTCTTC. It translates to CASSHPPGLHSYNEQFF.

This clone was seen only once. V usage is TRBV9 and J usage is TRBJ2-1, with TRBD2 matching 9 bases. V shed 4 bases, J shed 7 bases, and the junction held 12 bases outside the gene matches. Germline V gives CDR1 SGDLS, CDR2 YYNGEE. This CDR3 has 16 residues. The CDR3 DNA is TGTGCCAGCAGCCCAGCGGGGGGCTCCTTTGGGAATGAGCAGTTCTTC. Protein sequence: CASSPAGGSFGNEQFF.